These 27 T cell receptor beta chains came from one sample sequenced in a study of OX40 agonist ivuxolimab in advanced cancers. Sequenced by immunoSEQ multiplex PCR; TCRdb stores in-frame clones only, minus some. This repertoire shows approximately 73,000 clones, approximately 91% found once; its top ten account for 10% to 15%. Material: CD4+ or CD8+ T cells sorted from blood, obtained in a trial of the OX40 agonist ivuxolimab. Every receptor here comes from an adult with an advanced solid tumor such as melanoma, head and neck, liver or kidney cancer.

This chain links TRBV10-3 with TRBJ1-5, with a possible D match to TRBD1 (5 bases). The CDR3 sequence is 17 residues long. The germline V and J ends were trimmed by 0 bases and 0 bases, with 12 bases remaining between them. Germline CDR1 is ENHRY and CDR2 is SYGVKD. DNA for the CDR3: TGTGCCATCAGTGAGTCCCAGACGGACATTAGCAATCAGCCCCAGCATTTT. Its translation is CAISESQTDISNQPQHF.

The chain is built from TRBV30 and TRBJ1-1; 7 bases are a match to TRBD1. Germline lookup yields CDR1 GTSNPN and CDR2 SVGIG (reference sequence). This CDR3 contains 13 residues. The J segment lost 10 bases and the V segment lost 7 bases, leaving 15 bases of the junction unmatched. CDR3 in DNA: TGTGCCTCCGACCTGGACAGGCCAATGGGAGCTTTCTTT. Its translation is CASDLDRPMGAFF. The complete variable domain, with remaining parts taken from reference TRBV30 and TRBJ1-1, reads SQTIHQWPATLVQPVGSPLSLECTVEGTSNPNLYWYRQAAGRGLQLLFYSVGIGQISSEVPQNLSASRPQDRQFILSSKKLLLSDSGFYLCASDLDRPMGAFFGQGTRLTVV.

The CDR3 DNA reads as TGTGCCGCAGTCGACAGGGCCGGCACAGATACGCAGTATTTT. It yields the protein CAAVDRAGTDTQYF. V gene TRBV10-3 combines with J gene TRBJ2-3; 7 bases align to TRBD1. The CDR3 sequence is 14 residues long. Germline V lookup: CDR1 ENHRY, CDR2 SYGVKD. The junction had 9 bases not matched to a gene; V was cut back by 11 bases and J by 1 base.

This chain links TRBV20-1 with TRBJ2-3, with D uncertain. CDR3 length equals 11 residues. Trimming shortened V by 3 bases and J by 12 bases, and 13 bases separated the two germline ends. Germline V lookup: CDR1 DFQATT, CDR2 SNEGSKA (reference sequence). The CDR3: CSASIQLPQYF. DNA of the CDR3: TGCAGTGCTAGTATCCAGCTCCCCCAGTATTTT.

The chain employs TRBV11-1 and TRBJ2-7; the D is unclear. The CDR3 is made up of 13 amino acids. V dropped 3 bases and J dropped 3 bases, with 9 bases sitting between them. Germline lookup yields CDR1 SGHAT and CDR2 FQDESV (reference sequence). CDR3 coding DNA: TGTGCCAGCAGCTTTGGCGGCAGCTACGAGCAGTACTTC. It specifies CASSFGGSYEQYF.

The gene calls are TRBV2 and TRBJ1-6; TRBD1 is a possible D gene (5 bases). V lost 8 bases to trimming and J lost 10 bases, with 18 bases between them. This CDR3 comprises 14 residues. Per the germline V gene, CDR1 is SNHLY and CDR2 is FYNNEI. CDR3 sequence reads: CASCLGPIISPLHF. DNA of the CDR3: TGTGCCAGCTGTTTGGGACCAATAATCTCACCCCTCCACTTT. The entire variable domain, with the rest obtained from reference TRBV2 and TRBJ1-6, is as follows: EPEVTQTPSHQVTQMGQEVILRCVPISNHLYFYWYRQILGQKVEFLVSFYNNEISEKSEIFDDQFSVERPDGSNFTLKIRSTKLEDSAMYFCASCLGPIISPLHFGNGTRLTVT.

The V gene is TRBV6-1, the J gene TRBJ1-5; 9 bases fit TRBD1. Germline-derived CDR1 and CDR2 are MNHNS and SASEGT. After removal of 5 bases from V and 5 bases from J, the junction contained 7 bases not matched to a gene. The CDR3 consists of 15 residues. In nucleotides, the CDR3 is TGTGCCAGCAGTTTTGGACAGGGGCCCCATCAGCCCCAGCATTTT. It is translated as CASSFGQGPHQPQHF.

J is TRBJ1-1 and V is TRBV4-1; 7 bases line up with TRBD1. J was trimmed by 4 bases and V by 6 bases; bases with no gene match: 2. CDR3 length equals 12 residues. Germline V CDR1 and CDR2: MGHRA, YSYEKL. The CDR3 region is CASRTGSTEAFF. Written as DNA, the CDR3 is TGCGCCAGCAGGACAGGGAGCACTGAAGCTTTCTTT.

In DNA, the CDR3 is TGTGCCAGCAGCAAACAGGGGGGGGGCAATCAGCCCCAGCATTTT. It specifies CASSKQGGGNQPQHF. The chain couples TRBV21-1 to TRBJ1-5. TRBV21-1 is given as a pseudogene. The CDR3 consists of 15 residues.

This chain links TRBV9 with TRBJ2-5; 11 bases are shared with TRBD2. The DNA matches TRBJ2-7 better at its end, which makes the J call doubtful. The CDR3 is 15 residues long. From germline, CDR1 is SGDLS and CDR2 YYNGEE. CDR3 coding DNA: TGTGCCAGCAGCGACACTAGCGGGAGCGCGGCCGAGCAGTACTTC. Residues: CASSDTSGSAAEQYF.

The gene calls are TRBV5-1 and TRBJ2-7; TRBD2 agrees at 14 bases. J was trimmed by 2 bases and V by 4 bases; bases with no gene match: 11. The germline V gene encodes CDR1 SGHRS and CDR2 YFSETQ. CDR3 length: 18 residues. The CDR3 reads CASSPGLAGVLAAYEQYF. The CDR3, as DNA: TGCGCCAGCAGCCCGGGACTAGCGGGAGTATTGGCGGCCTACGAGCAGTACTTC.

The chain employs TRBV6-5 and TRBJ1-6; TRBD1 is a possible D gene (5 bases). Germline CDR1 is MNHEY and CDR2 is SVGAGI. The CDR3 runs to 15 residues. Trimming stripped 5 bases from V and 7 bases from J, with 15 bases between. DNA of the CDR3: TGTGCCAGCAGTCCAGGCAGGGCAGGAAATTCACCCCTCCACTTT. It yields the protein CASSPGRAGNSPLHF.

This clone was detected only once. The chain employs TRBV28 and TRBJ1-4, with 12 bases matching TRBD1. The CDR3 contains 17 residues. CDR1 MDHEN and CDR2 SYDVKM come from the germline V gene. The ends lost 4 bases at V and 3 bases at J; junction bases unmatched: 6. The CDR3 DNA is TGTGCCAGCAGTTCGCCGGGACAGGGGGCGTCTAATGAAAAACTGTTTTTT. This encodes CASSSPGQGASNEKLFF.

The V gene is TRBV11-2, the J gene TRBJ2-7, with D possibly being TRBD1 (6 bases). Between the trimmed V and J ends, which lost 4 bases and 2 bases, there was a span of 15 bases. CDR3 size: 15 residues. Germline V gives CDR1 SGHAT, CDR2 FQNNGV. This CDR3 is CASSSTGTPTYEQYF. CDR3 DNA: TGTGCCAGCAGCTCGACCGGGACACCAACCTACGAGCAGTACTTC.

This chain links TRBV27 with TRBJ2-5, with D tentatively TRBD1 or TRBD2 (6 bases each). The CDR3 covers 18 residues. The germline gives CDR1 MNHEY, CDR2 SMNVEV (reference sequence). Trimming stripped 6 bases from V and 2 bases from J, with 25 bases between. The CDR3 sequence is CASSRGNTIQGSQETQYF. The CDR3 DNA sequence: TGTGCCAGCAGCCGGGGGAATACAATACAGGGATCACAAGAGACCCAGTACTTC.

The rearrangement joins TRBV6-6 to TRBJ2-2; tentatively, D is TRBD2 (6 bases). CDR1 and CDR2 from the germline V gene are MNHNY and SVGAGI (reference sequence). The CDR3 length is 15 residues. Trimming pared 7 bases from V and 1 base from J, leaving 13 bases between. The chain's CDR3 is CASKLGSGNTGELFF. Here the CDR3 DNA reads TGTGCCAGCAAATTAGGTAGCGGGAACACCGGGGAGCTGTTTTTT.

V is TRBV7-6 and J is TRBJ2-2; 7 positions match TRBD1. This CDR3 is built from 14 residues. After removal of 5 bases from V and 7 bases from J, the junction contained 7 bases not matched to a gene. Germline lookup yields CDR1 SGHVS and CDR2 FNYEAQ. Here the CDR3 DNA reads TGTGCCAGCAGCCCTGTTACAGGGGTCGGGGAGCTGTTTTTT. Its translation is CASSPVTGVGELFF.

This clone came up once. The genes are TRBV30 and TRBJ2-3, with D uncertain. V shed 7 bases and J shed 2 bases, with 13 bases lying between them. Germline lookup yields CDR1 GTSNPN and CDR2 SVGIG (reference sequence). The CDR3 is 13 residues long. The CDR3 here is CAFGFGNTDTQYF. Here the CDR3 DNA reads TGTGCCTTCGGGTTTGGGAACACAGATACGCAGTATTTT.

V gene TRBV19 combines with J gene TRBJ2-7, with 7 bases aligning to TRBD1. This CDR3 contains 13 residues. Trimming at V came to 3 bases and at J to 6 bases, leaving 5 bases not matched to a gene. Per germline, CDR1 LNHDA and CDR2 SQIVND (reference sequence). The chain's CDR3 is CASSIEGAVEQYF. The CDR3 DNA sequence: TGTGCCAGTAGTATCGAGGGGGCAGTCGAGCAGTACTTC.

This clone has just one count. The rearrangement joins TRBV6-1 to TRBJ2-7; 7 bases match TRBD1. Per germline, CDR1 MNHNS and CDR2 SASEGT. The length of the CDR3 is 13 residues. Trimming took 8 bases from V and 4 from J; bases not matched to a gene: 8. CDR3 sequence: CASVPGQSYEQYF. CDR3 bases: TGTGCCAGCGTTCCGGGACAGTCTTACGAGCAGTACTTC.

This clone has just one count. The V gene is TRBV14, the J gene TRBJ2-7, with D possibly being TRBD2 (6 bases). The ends were cut back, 3 bases at V and 7 bases at J, with 28 bases in the middle. Germline-derived CDR1 and CDR2 are SGHDN and FVKESK. The length of the CDR3 is 18 residues. The CDR3 loop is CASSQQTLNRDAGGEQYF. The CDR3 DNA sequence: TGTGCCAGCAGCCAGCAAACCTTGAACCGGGACGCCGGGGGAGAGCAGTACTTC.

This clone was seen a single time. The CDR3 nucleotides read TGTGCCAGCAGCTTGGGACAACCGATTTATGGCTACACCTTC. Translated, it gives CASSLGQPIYGYTF. The chain carries TRBV5-6 and TRBJ1-2, with D hard to call. This CDR3 is built from 14 residues. V was pared by 0 bases and J by 5 bases, with 11 bases between. Germline lookup yields CDR1 SGHDT and CDR2 YYEEEE.

V is TRBV29-1 and J is TRBJ2-1; the D is unclear. Germline CDR1 reads SQVTM; CDR2 reads ANQGSEA. V lost 3 bases to trimming and J lost 4 bases, with 7 bases between them. The CDR3 covers 12 residues. CDR3 region: CSVEGRYNEQFF. The CDR3 nucleotides read TGCAGCGTTGAGGGCAGGTACAATGAGCAGTTCTTC.

This clone appeared a few times. The genes are TRBV2 and TRBJ2-5, with TRBD2 matching over 12 bases. Germline V lookup: CDR1 SNHLY, CDR2 FYNNEI. Trimming took 6 bases from V and 7 from J; bases not matched to a gene: 9. The CDR3 spans 15 residues. CDR3 loop: CASRGLAGGPVTQYF. DNA of the CDR3: TGTGCCAGCAGGGGCCTAGCGGGAGGGCCGGTGACCCAGTACTTC.

The J gene is TRBJ2-7, the V gene TRBV6-1; unclear D gene. Trimming pared 7 bases from V and 5 bases from J, leaving 9 bases between. Germline V gives CDR1 MNHNS, CDR2 SASEGT. The CDR3 has 11 residues. The CDR3 spells CASKNADEQYF. CDR3 in DNA: TGTGCCAGCAAGAATGCGGACGAGCAGTACTTC.

This clone has just one count. V gene TRBV19 combines with J gene TRBJ1-5; 9 nucleotides agree with TRBD1. Germline CDR1 reads LNHDA; CDR2 reads SQIVND (reference sequence). Trimming removed 5 bases from V and 5 bases from J; junction bases left unmatched: 4. This CDR3 region has 14 residues. CDR3 sequence (DNA): TGTGCCAGTAGTTCGGGACAGGGCCATCAGCCCCAGCATTTT. It translates to CASSSGQGHQPQHF.

This rearrangement joins TRBV19 to TRBJ1-1; D is ambiguous. Germline CDR1 reads LNHDA; CDR2 reads SQIVND (reference sequence). V was pared by 4 bases and J by 0 bases, with 9 bases between. The CDR3 covers 14 residues. DNA for the CDR3: TGTGCCAGTAGTAGTGGAGGACTGAACACTGAAGCTTTCTTT. Protein product: CASSSGGLNTEAFF. Based on the CDR3 plus reference TRBV19 and TRBJ1-1, the full variable domain is DGGITQSPKYLFRKEGQNVTLSCEQNLNHDAMYWYRQDPGQGLRLIYYSQIVNDFQKGDIAEGYSVSREKKESFPLTVTSAQKNPTAFYLCASSSGGLNTEAFFGQGTRLTVV.